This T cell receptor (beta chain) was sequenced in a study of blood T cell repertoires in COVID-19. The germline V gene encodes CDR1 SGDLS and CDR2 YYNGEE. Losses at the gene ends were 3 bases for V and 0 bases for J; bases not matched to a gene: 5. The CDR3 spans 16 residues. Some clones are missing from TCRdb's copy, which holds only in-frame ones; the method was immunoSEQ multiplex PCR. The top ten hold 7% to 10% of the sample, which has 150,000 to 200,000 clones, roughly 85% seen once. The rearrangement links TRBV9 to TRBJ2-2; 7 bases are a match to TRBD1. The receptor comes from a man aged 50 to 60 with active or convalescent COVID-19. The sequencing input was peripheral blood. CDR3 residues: CASSARTGTNTGELFF. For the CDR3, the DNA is TGTGCCAGCAGCGCCCGGACAGGAACGAACACCGGGGAGCTGTTTTTT.